A single sample is the source of the 14 T cell receptor beta chains below, sequenced in a study of blood T cell repertoires in COVID-19. Libraries were prepared by immunoSEQ multiplex PCR; TCRdb keeps only in-frame clonotypes and omits some of them. The sample records approximately 200,000 clones, roughly 89% being singletons. Source material: peripheral blood. Receptors were obtained from a man aged 60 to 69 who had recovered from COVID-19.

The chain recombines TRBV5-6 with TRBJ1-2; D is uncertain. V shed 6 bases and J shed 5 bases, with 20 bases lying between them. The germline gives CDR1 SGHDT, CDR2 YYEEEE. This CDR3 has 15 amino acids. CDR3 nucleotide sequence: TGTGCCAGCACCGACTTGGTGGATTTTAGATATGGCTACACCTTC. This gives the protein CASTDLVDFRYGYTF. The full variable domain, in which reference TRBV5-6 and TRBJ1-2 provide the parts outside the CDR3, is DAGVTQSPTHLIKTRGQQVTLRCSPKSGHDTVSWYQQALGQGPQFIFQYYEEEERQRGNFPDRFSGHQFPNYSSELNVNALLLGDSALYLCASTDLVDFRYGYTFGSGTRLTVV.

The rearrangement links TRBV29-1 to TRBJ1-1, with unresolved D. Germline assignment: CDR1 SQVTM and CDR2 ANQGSEA. Trimming pared 5 bases from V and 3 bases from J, leaving 7 bases between. The CDR3 sequence is 11 residues long. This CDR3 is CSVRYYTEAFF. CDR3 DNA sequence: TGCAGCGTTCGGTATTACACTGAAGCTTTCTTT.

The CDR3 loop is CASSELAGGRGEQFF. CDR3 bases: TGTGCCAGCAGTGAACTAGCGGGGGGCCGGGGTGAGCAGTTCTTC. This sequence joins TRBV27 and TRBJ2-1, with TRBD2 matching over 12 bases. V was clipped by 5 bases and J by 9 bases; unmatched bases: 8. This CDR3 contains 15 residues. Germline-derived CDR1 and CDR2 are MNHEY and SMNVEV (reference sequence).

The chain combines TRBV9 with TRBJ1-2, with TRBD1 matching 7 bases. CDR3 length: 15 residues. The V segment lost 4 bases and the J segment 6 bases; nucleotides outside the gene matches: 12. Germline V gene lookup returns CDR1 SGDLS and CDR2 YYNGEE. The CDR3 reads CASSPRTGATDGYTF. The CDR3 coding sequence is TGTGCCAGCAGCCCTCGGACAGGAGCTACTGATGGCTACACCTTC.

This clone was counted once. The chain recombines TRBV28 with TRBJ1-1, with 7 positions matching TRBD1. V was clipped by 6 bases and J by 5 bases; unmatched bases: 12. Looked up from germline, CDR1 is MDHEN and CDR2 is SYDVKM. The length of the CDR3 is 15 residues. CDR3 protein: CASSTGTAMRTEAFF. The CDR3 DNA follows: TGTGCCAGCAGCACCGGGACAGCAATGAGAACTGAAGCTTTCTTT. Full variable domain (outside the CDR3, taken from reference TRBV28 and TRBJ1-1): DVKVTQSSRYLVKRTGEKVFLECVQDMDHENMFWYRQDPGLGLRLIYFSYDVKMKEKGDIPEGYSVSREKKERFSLILESASTNQTSMYLCASSTGTAMRTEAFFGQGTRLTVV.

This clone was found a few times. The chain is built from TRBV15 and TRBJ2-7; 9 bases line up with TRBD1. CDR3 length: 19 residues. With V trimmed by 0 bases and J by 4 bases, 16 bases remained unmatched. In germline, CDR1 is LNHNV, CDR2 YYDKDF (reference sequence). The CDR3: CATSRDSRKGTGIKYEQYF. The CDR3 DNA reads TGTGCCACCAGCAGAGATAGTAGAAAAGGGACAGGGATTAAATACGAGCAGTACTTC.

This chain uses TRBV5-5 with TRBJ2-3; 7 bases map to TRBD2. V lost 0 bases and J lost 4; bases outside the gene matches: 2. This CDR3 contains 14 residues. Germline V gene sequence: CDR1 SGHKS, CDR2 YYEKEE (reference sequence). In DNA form, the CDR3 reads TGTGCCAGCAGCTTGGTAGGACTAGCAGATACGCAGTATTTT. Translation: CASSLVGLADTQYF.

The chain links TRBV29-1 to TRBJ2-7; 9 positions match TRBD1. In germline, CDR1 is SQVTM, CDR2 ANQGSEA. CDR3 length: 12 residues. The V segment lost 4 bases and the J segment 4 bases; nucleotides outside the gene matches: 2. CDR3 region: CSVAGTGYEQYF. CDR3 nucleotides: TGCAGCGTTGCCGGGACAGGGTACGAGCAGTACTTC.

The chain is built from TRBV11-2 and TRBJ1-2, with 8 bases matching TRBD1. The germline CDR1 and CDR2 sequences are SGHAT and FQNNGV. V shed 0 bases and J 8 bases; nucleotides not matched to a gene: 14. This CDR3 is built from 17 residues. CDR3 sequence reads: CASSLDLAGGHRRGYTF. As DNA, the CDR3 is TGTGCCAGCAGCTTAGATCTCGCAGGGGGCCACAGGCGAGGCTACACCTTC.

The chain uses TRBV5-4 and TRBJ2-1; 10 positions match TRBD2. With 1 base clipped from V and 6 bases from J, the junction kept 10 bases outside the gene matches. Germline-derived CDR1 and CDR2 are SGHNT and YYREEE (reference sequence). This CDR3 region has 17 residues. The CDR3 reads CASSLPGTQREGNEQFF. DNA for the CDR3: TGTGCCAGCAGCTTGCCCGGAACCCAGCGGGAGGGCAATGAGCAGTTCTTC.

The chain joins TRBV29-1 to TRBJ2-5; 9 bases match TRBD2. The CDR3 is made up of 15 amino acids. V gave up 6 bases and J gave up 2 bases; unmatched junction bases: 10. Germline CDR1 reads SQVTM; CDR2 reads ANQGSEA. The DNA of the CDR3 is TGCAGCGTCGGACGGATAGCGGGGGAGCAAGAGACCCAGTACTTC. Its translation is CSVGRIAGEQETQYF.

CDR3 sequence (DNA): TGCGCCAGCAGTGAGGGGACAGGGGGTCCGTACGAGCAGTACTTC. It is translated as CASSEGTGGPYEQYF. V gene TRBV10-2 combines with J gene TRBJ2-7; 11 nucleotides match TRBD1. This CDR3 is 15 amino acids long. Per germline, CDR1 WSHSY and CDR2 SAAADI. Losses at the gene ends were 2 bases for V and 4 bases for J; bases not matched to a gene: 4.

V gene TRBV6-1 combines with J gene TRBJ2-5; 8 nucleotides line up with TRBD2. The V segment lost 2 bases and the J segment 4 bases; nucleotides outside the gene matches: 12. The germline gives CDR1 MNHNS, CDR2 SASEGT. CDR3 size: 17 residues. Here the CDR3 reads CASSERASGSWGETQYF. The CDR3 DNA reads as TGTGCCAGCAGTGAACGGGCCAGCGGGAGTTGGGGAGAGACCCAGTACTTC.

The chain links TRBV24-1 to TRBJ2-1; TRBD1 aligns across 9 bases. Looked up from germline, CDR1 is KGHDR and CDR2 is SFDVKD. V was clipped by 4 bases and J by 5 bases; unmatched bases: 5. The CDR3 totals 15 residues. Here the CDR3 reads CATSEDRGFDNEQFF. CDR3 coding DNA: TGTGCCACCAGTGAGGACAGGGGTTTCGACAATGAGCAGTTCTTC.